The sequence of this T cell receptor (beta chain) was determined in a study of blood T cell repertoires in COVID-19. About the research overall: The origin of the acute and convalescent COVID-19 samples was the United States, Italy and Spain. PBMCs, B-cell-depleted T cells, or T cells provided the cDNA or gDNA that made up the material.

The J segment lost 4 bases and the V segment lost 1 base, leaving 5 bases of the junction unmatched. Germline V gives CDR1 KGHSH, CDR2 LQKENI. This CDR3 has 16 amino acids. The authors' processing: Cell counts per sample came from amplifying reference gene primers. Clones were sequenced by immunoSEQ multiplex PCR, and TCRdb holds only the in-frame ones, with some missing. The V and J calls and clone size were taken over from that table, and D and trimming were inferred from the DNA. Found here are about 160,000 clones, about 91% of them singletons; the top ten hold roughly 3.9%. The sample was peripheral blood. The genes are TRBV18 and TRBJ2-5, with 11 bases identical to TRBD1. This TCR came from a woman in her fifties or sixties who had recovered from COVID-19. The CDR3 loop reads CASSPQDRGLGETQYF. DNA for the CDR3: TGTGCCAGCTCACCACAGGACAGGGGGCTGGGAGAGACCCAGTACTTC. The variable domain in full, with the rest retrieved from reference TRBV18 and TRBJ2-5, is NAGVMQNPRHLVRRRGQEARLRCSPMKGHSHVYWYRQLPEEGLKFMVYLQKENIIDESGMPKERFSAEFPKEGPSILRIQQVVRGDSAAYFCASSPQDRGLGETQYFGPGTRLLVL.